A selection of T cell receptor beta chains follows, all from one sample in a study of blood T cell repertoires in COVID-19. Using immunoSEQ multiplex PCR, the repertoire was profiled, and TCRdb retains in-frame clones only, with some absent. Of approximately 47,000 clones in the sample, more than 90% were seen once. Sequencing was performed on peripheral blood. All receptors come from a man aged 70-80 years with active COVID-19. Both conserved end residues are part of each CDR3. Each record gives: J gene, D gene, clone size, V gene, CDR3 DNA, CDR3 protein. A D gene is named only where the DNA matches it firmly. The size entry is marked missing in some rows and otherwise reads once, few, many or a size class.

>TRBJ1-3|.|.|TRBV2
TGTGCCAGCAGTGTAGGGGAGGTACCTGGAAACACCATATATTTT
CASSVGEVPGNTIYF
>TRBJ2-3|.|.|TRBV21-1
TGTGCCAGCAGCAAGAGGCGACTAGCGGGGACATTCTTCACAGATACGCAGTATTTT
CASSKRRLAGTFFTDTQYF
>TRBJ1-4|TRBD1|.|TRBV12-3/TRBV12-4
TGTGCCAGCAGTCCCGGACAGGATGAAAAACTGTTTTTT
CASSPGQDEKLFF
>TRBJ1-2|TRBD1|.|TRBV10-3
TGTGCCATCAGTGTTGACCGGGACAGGGGACTCTATGGCTACACCTTC
CAISVDRDRGLYGYTF
>TRBJ2-3|.|.|TRBV6-6
TGTGCCAGCAGTCAGCCAGATACGCAGTATTTT
CASSQPDTQYF
>TRBJ1-5|TRBD1|.|TRBV2
TGTGCCAGCAGTGGCAGGGGGCATAGCAATCAGCCCCAGCATTTT
CASSGRGHSNQPQHF
>TRBJ2-7|.|.|TRBV5-1
TGCGCCAGCAGCTTACAGGAACCCCCCTACGAGCAGTACTTC
CASSLQEPPYEQYF
>TRBJ2-2|TRBD2|.|TRBV5-1
TGCGCCAGCAGCTCGACTAGCGGGACAGCTAGGGAGCTGTTTTTT
CASSSTSGTARELFF
>TRBJ1-2|.|.|TRBV3-1/TRBV3-2
TGTGCCAGCAGCCAGACCGGGGGGGAGTCTGATGGCTACACCTTC
CASSQTGGESDGYTF
>TRBJ2-3|TRBD2|.|TRBV28
TGTGCCAGCAGTTCCGGTTGGACTAGCGGGGTAGGGACAGATACGCAGTATTTT
CASSSGWTSGVGTDTQYF
>TRBJ2-7|TRBD1|.|TRBV19
TGTGCCAGTACCCCGACAGGGGGTATCTACGAGCAGTACTTC
CASTPTGGIYEQYF
>TRBJ2-7|.|.|TRBV9
TGTGCCAGCAGCGTAGGGGGACACTCCTACGAGCAGTACTTC
CASSVGGHSYEQYF
>TRBJ1-1|.|.|TRBV29-1
TGCAGCGTTGAAGGACAAACAGGGCGGGCTGAAGCTTTCTTT
CSVEGQTGRAEAFF
>TRBJ2-3|TRBD2|.|TRBV30
TGTGCCTGGAGTGCTAAGGGAGGGAATACGCAGTATTTT
CAWSAKGGNTQYF
>TRBJ2-2|TRBD1|.|TRBV29-1
TGCAGCGTCACACAGGGGGCTCGTATCACCGGGGAGCTGTTTTTT
CSVTQGARITGELFF
>TRBJ1-6|.|.|TRBV7-2
TGTGCCAGCACCACAGGTGGAGGGGACTATAATTCACCCCTCCACTTT
CASTTGGGDYNSPLHF
>TRBJ2-5|TRBD1|.|TRBV19
TGTGCCAGTAGTGGACAGGTTACAGAGACCCAGTACTTC
CASSGQVTETQYF
>TRBJ1-4|.|.|TRBV5-8
TGTGCCAGCAGCGAGGGGACACTTAATGAAAAACTGTTTTTT
CASSEGTLNEKLFF
>TRBJ1-5|TRBD1|.|TRBV5-3
TGTGCCAGAAGCTTAATGCTGAAAGGGACAGGGGCCCAGCCCCAGCATTTT
CARSLMLKGTGAQPQHF
>TRBJ1-1|.|.|TRBV5-4
TGTGCCAGCAGCAAACAGGGTTACACTGAAGCTTTCTTT
CASSKQGYTEAFF
>TRBJ2-2|.|.|TRBV28
TGTGCCAGCAGCCTCCAAAGGGAGTACACCGGGGAGCTGTTTTTT
CASSLQREYTGELFF
>TRBJ2-7|.|.|TRBV5-1
TGCGCCAGCAGCTTGGACGGCAGGCGTTACTACGAGCAGTACTTC
CASSLDGRRYYEQYF
>TRBJ1-3|.|.|TRBV29-1
TGCAGCGTCCAGGACCGGGCAGGGGGAAACACCATATATTTT
CSVQDRAGGNTIYF
>TRBJ2-5|TRBD2|.|TRBV7-6
TGTGCCAGCAGCTTCAGGACTAGCGGGGCGGGGTACCAAGAGACCCAGTACTTC
CASSFRTSGAGYQETQYF
>TRBJ2-2|TRBD2|once|TRBV4-3
TGCGCCAGCAGCCCCGGACTAGCGGGAGGGCCTGACACCGGGGAGCTGTTTTTT
CASSPGLAGGPDTGELFF
>TRBJ1-6|.|.|TRBV18
TGTGCCAGCTCACCAAAGGGGCGGAATTCACCCCTCCACTTT
CASSPKGRNSPLHF
>TRBJ1-5|TRBD1|.|TRBV19
TGTGCCAGTAGTTCGGGACAGCGGTTAAATCAGCCCCAGCATTTT
CASSSGQRLNQPQHF
>TRBJ2-5|TRBD1|.|TRBV24-1
TGTGCCACCAGTTATATTGGTCGGGGGACAGGGGGTCAAGAGACCCAGTACTTC
CATSYIGRGTGGQETQYF
>TRBJ2-1|TRBD2|once|TRBV9
TGTGCCAGTCACGGCGGGGGGGCAAATGAGCAGTTCTTC
CASHGGGANEQFF
>TRBJ1-2|.|.|TRBV7-2
TGTGCCAGCAGCTTAGGGGTGGCAGGGTCTTATGGCTACACCTTC
CASSLGVAGSYGYTF
>TRBJ2-1|TRBD2|once|TRBV6-6
TGTGCCAGCAGTACTCGGACTAGCGGGGGGTATGAGCAGTTCTTC
CASSTRTSGGYEQFF
>TRBJ2-7|TRBD2|.|TRBV28
TGTGCCAGCAAGTCGGGGGGAGCCTACGAGCAGTACTTC
CASKSGGAYEQYF
>TRBJ2-1|.|.|TRBV7-3
TGTGCCAGCAGCTCCGCGGAGGAGCAGTTCTTC
CASSSAEEQFF
>TRBJ2-7|.|.|TRBV28
TGTGCCAGCAGTCGTACACTAAAGAGGGCCTACGAGCAGTACTTC
CASSRTLKRAYEQYF
>TRBJ2-7|TRBD2|.|TRBV5-1
TGCGCCAGCAGCTTGGGGGCCTTAGCGGGAGTATACGAGCAGTACTTC
CASSLGALAGVYEQYF
>TRBJ1-1|.|.|TRBV12-3/TRBV12-4
TGTGCCAGCAGTTCCCGACTCGGAGCTTTCTTT
CASSSRLGAFF
>TRBJ2-2|TRBD1|.|TRBV2
TGTGCCACCAGGGGGCAGGGCGGGGAGCTGTTTTTT
CATRGQGGELFF
>TRBJ1-4|.|.|TRBV6-1
TGTGCCAGCAGTGAAGGACACGCGTATAATGAAAAACTGTTTTTT
CASSEGHAYNEKLFF
>TRBJ2-7|.|.|TRBV18
TGTGCCAGCTCCAGACGGGAGCCAAACGAGCAGTACTTC
CASSRREPNEQYF
>TRBJ1-4|.|.|TRBV18
TGTGCCAGCTCAAGTTTCCCGAGCGAAAAACTGTTTTTT
CASSSFPSEKLFF
>TRBJ2-7|.|.|TRBV4-3
TGCGCCAGCAGCCAAGATCAAGTCAGTTACGAGCAGTACTTC
CASSQDQVSYEQYF
>TRBJ2-1|.|.|TRBV7-8
TGTGCCAGCAGCTTAGTACTGATATACAATGAGCAGTTCTTC
CASSLVLIYNEQFF
>TRBJ2-4|TRBD1|.|TRBV19
TGTGCCAGTAGTATAGATCTAAGGGGACAGCTAGCCAAAAACATTCAGTACTTC
CASSIDLRGQLAKNIQYF
>TRBJ2-1|TRBD1|.|TRBV29-1
TGCAGCGCCGGGACAGGGGCTGCGTACAATGAGCAGTTCTTC
CSAGTGAAYNEQFF
>TRBJ2-7|.|.|TRBV6-2/TRBV6-3
TGTGCCAGCAGCCCCATGGGCCCCGAGCAGTACTTC
CASSPMGPEQYF
>TRBJ1-1|TRBD1|once|TRBV18
TGTGCCAGCTCCCGCGACAGGGCGAACACTGAAGCTTTCTTT
CASSRDRANTEAFF
>TRBJ1-3|.|.|TRBV13
TGTGCCAGCAGCTTAGGTACCACAGGGAGCGCTGGAAACACCATATATTTT
CASSLGTTGSAGNTIYF
>TRBJ2-3|TRBD1|.|TRBV11-3
TGTGCCAGCAGCTATAGGACAGGGGCTTTCAGTGATACGCAGTATTTT
CASSYRTGAFSDTQYF
>TRBJ2-7|TRBD2|.|TRBV4-1
TGCGCCAGCAGCCAAGGGACTAGCGTAGACTACGAGCAGTACTTC
CASSQGTSVDYEQYF
>TRBJ2-6|.|.|TRBV19
TGTGCCAGTAGTTCGGCGGGCTTAACCTCTGGGGCCAACGTCCTGACTTTC
CASSSAGLTSGANVLTF